The rows below give T cell receptor beta chains drawn from one sample of a study of shared clonotypes between healthy human individuals. Assay: immunoSEQ multiplex PCR; the TCRdb copy retains only in-frame clones and omits some. The sample includes about 2.1 million clones, roughly 93% of them seen just once. Sequencing input: naive CD8+ T cells from PBMCs. Receptors were obtained from a man younger than 35 in good health. Some clones in this sample may be carry-over from other donors' samples. CDR3s include the opening cysteine and the closing phenylalanine or tryptophan. D genes are given only for firm matches. Expanded clones are given a class, and other clones once, few, many or no size at all.

clone_size,d_call,v_call,j_call,cdr3_nt,cdr3_aa
once,TRBD1,TRBV28,TRBJ1-5,TGTGCCAGCAGTCTCACGGGGACAGTCAATCAGCCCCAGCATTTT,CASSLTGTVNQPQHF
.,.,TRBV29-1,TRBJ2-7,TGCAGCGTTTCCGGGAGACAGGGTGACTCCTACGAGCAGTACTTC,CSVSGRQGDSYEQYF
.,.,TRBV13,TRBJ1-1,TGTGCCAGCAGCTCATACAGGGAGGAAGCTTTCTTT,CASSSYREEAFF
.,.,TRBV5-1,TRBJ2-7,TGCGCCAGCAGCCCCGGGACGGTCGAGCAGTACTTC,CASSPGTVEQYF
.,TRBD1,TRBV27,TRBJ2-1,TGTGCCAGCACCCTGAGGGGGACAGGGCCCTCCACCTACAATGAGCAGTTCTTC,CASTLRGTGPSTYNEQFF
.,.,TRBV28,TRBJ1-4,TGTGCCAGCAGCGTACCGGGACAACGGAATGAAAAACTGTTTTTT,CASSVPGQRNEKLFF
.,.,TRBV10-2,TRBJ1-2,TGCGCCCTCCTTGAAGACTATGGCTACACCTTC,CALLEDYGYTF
once,.,TRBV4-3,TRBJ2-7,TGCGCCAGCAGCTATAGGGTGGAGACAGAATCCTACGAGCAGTACTTC,CASSYRVETESYEQYF
.,TRBD1,TRBV7-8,TRBJ1-4,TGTGCCAGCAGCTTCCTCACGCAGGGGGATGAAAAACTGTTTTTT,CASSFLTQGDEKLFF
once,.,TRBV6-1,TRBJ2-7,TGTGCCAGCAGTGCACCGGGGCTCTACGAGCAGTACTTC,CASSAPGLYEQYF
.,TRBD1,TRBV7-9,TRBJ2-3,TGTGCCAGCAGCTTTTTAGTTTCAGGGGGCGAAGATACGCAGTATTTT,CASSFLVSGGEDTQYF
.,TRBD1,TRBV7-9,TRBJ2-7,TGTGCCAGCAGCCGGACAGGACCGGCCTACGAGCAGTACTTC,CASSRTGPAYEQYF
.,TRBD2,TRBV19,TRBJ2-1,TGTGCCAGTAGTCCCCTAGCGGGAGGAAGCAATGAGCAGTTCTTC,CASSPLAGGSNEQFF
.,.,TRBV2,TRBJ2-1,TGTGCCAGCAGTGAAATCTGGGGAGATGAGCAGTTCTTC,CASSEIWGDEQFF
.,.,TRBV10-2,TRBJ1-2,TGCGCCAGCCGGGACACGTATTCCTATGGCTACACCTTC,CASRDTYSYGYTF
.,.,TRBV14,TRBJ1-2,TGTGCCAGCAGCCCCCACGGGGGGGGCGTTTCTGGCTACACCTTC,CASSPHGGGVSGYTF
.,TRBD1,TRBV18,TRBJ2-7,TGTGCCAGCTCACCAGACAGGGGGTATCACGAGCAGTACTTC,CASSPDRGYHEQYF
.,.,TRBV2,TRBJ1-1,TGTGCCAGCAACTTTATAGGCACTGAAGCTTTCTTT,CASNFIGTEAFF
.,TRBD1,TRBV5-1,TRBJ2-7,TGCGCCAGCAGCCCGCCCCCGGGACAGGATAACGAGCAGTACTTC,CASSPPPGQDNEQYF
.,TRBD1,TRBV6-5,TRBJ2-5,TGTGCCAGCAGTTACCCGGGACAGGGTACGGAGACCCAGTACTTC,CASSYPGQGTETQYF
.,TRBD2,TRBV4-2,TRBJ2-7,TGTGCCAGCAGCCAAGTCCCCGGACTAGCGGAGACCTACGAGCAGTACTTC,CASSQVPGLAETYEQYF
.,.,TRBV19,TRBJ2-3,TGTGCCAGTAACCCCCCCTGGCACACAGATACGCAGTATTTT,CASNPPWHTDTQYF
.,TRBD2,TRBV13,TRBJ2-1,TGTGCCAGCAGCCCTGCGGCGGGAGCCTACAATGAGCAGTTCTTC,CASSPAAGAYNEQFF
.,.,TRBV9,TRBJ2-7,TGTGCCAGCAGCGTCCGACAAGGTCCCCTCTCCTACGAGCAGTACTTC,CASSVRQGPLSYEQYF
.,TRBD1,TRBV9,TRBJ1-1,TGTGCCAGCAGCGTTGACAGGGGGTTCACTGAAGCTTTCTTT,CASSVDRGFTEAFF
.,.,TRBV28,TRBJ1-2,TGTGCCAGCACCCCCACGCGACAGCTAGGCTATGGCTACACCTTC,CASTPTRQLGYGYTF
few,TRBD1,TRBV27,TRBJ1-5,TGTGCCAGCAGTTGGACAGGGTACAATCAGCCCCAGCATTTT,CASSWTGYNQPQHF
.,TRBD1,TRBV30,TRBJ1-3,TGTGCCTGGAGATACAGGGGCTCCGGAAACACCATATATTTT,CAWRYRGSGNTIYF
.,.,TRBV7-2,TRBJ1-2,TGTGCCAGCAGCTTAGTGGTTTCGGCAGGTGATGGCTACACCTTC,CASSLVVSAGDGYTF
.,.,TRBV14,TRBJ2-2,TGTGCCAGCAGCCAGACTAGAACTATCCAGTCCGGGGAGCTGTTTTTT,CASSQTRTIQSGELFF
.,.,TRBV7-9,TRBJ1-2,TGTGCCAGCAGCCCGCCCCTCAAAAACAACTATGGCTACACCTTC,CASSPPLKNNYGYTF
.,.,TRBV7-9,TRBJ1-3,TGTGCCAGCACAATGCGTCGTCTTATAACAAGCGACTCTGGAAACACCATATATTTT,CASTMRRLITSDSGNTIYF
.,.,TRBV7-2,TRBJ2-5,TGTGCCAGCAGCTTAGTTTCGTTGTCGGTAAAAGAGACCCAGTACTTC,CASSLVSLSVKETQYF
.,TRBD2,TRBV5-1,TRBJ2-5,TGCGCCAGCAGCGCGGGACTAGCGGGTTTGGAGACCCAGTACTTC,CASSAGLAGLETQYF
few,.,TRBV2,TRBJ1-2,TGTGCCAGCAGTGAACCTGCGTTAGGGAGCGGCTACACCTTC,CASSEPALGSGYTF
once,.,TRBV4-2,TRBJ1-1,TGTGCCAGCAGCCAAGAGGACTGGGCACAGGTAAACACTGAAGCTTTCTTT,CASSQEDWAQVNTEAFF
.,.,TRBV4-1,TRBJ2-5,TGCGCCAGCAGCCAAGATAAGGGAAGGAGGGAGACCCAGTACTTC,CASSQDKGRRETQYF
.,.,TRBV4-1,TRBJ2-5,TGCGCCAGCAGCCGATTAGCGGTACAAGAGACCCAGTACTTC,CASSRLAVQETQYF
.,TRBD1,TRBV27,TRBJ1-4,TGTGCCACCCGGAGGACAGGGACTAATGAAAAACTGTTTTTT,CATRRTGTNEKLFF
once,.,TRBV25-1,TRBJ1-2,TGTGCCAGCAGTGATCGGTGGGGTGGCTACACCTTC,CASSDRWGGYTF
.,.,TRBV5-4,TRBJ2-7,TGTGCCAGCAGCCCCCGGGACGGCTCCTACGAGCAGTACTTC,CASSPRDGSYEQYF
.,TRBD1,TRBV28,TRBJ2-1,TGTGCCAGCAGCCCACCGGGACAGGGCAACAATGAGCAGTTCTTC,CASSPPGQGNNEQFF
.,.,TRBV7-8,TRBJ2-2,TGTGCCAGCAGCTTGACCAGGAACACCGGGGAGCTGTTTTTT,CASSLTRNTGELFF
once,.,TRBV18,TRBJ2-7,TGTGCCAGCTCACCACTTCAGAGAACGTACTACGAGCAGTACTTC,CASSPLQRTYYEQYF
.,.,TRBV7-2,TRBJ2-7,TGTGCCAGCACCCTAGGACCGAACTACGAGCAGTACTTC,CASTLGPNYEQYF